This TCR beta chain was sequenced in a study of T cell responses to AZD1222 COVID-19 vaccine. The protocol was immunoSEQ multiplex PCR, while the TCRdb copy is restricted to in-frame clones and leaves out a portion. The sample has roughly 150,000 clones, about 88% seen once. CDR1 MNHNS and CDR2 SASEGT come from the germline V gene. This CDR3 has 15 amino acids. The V end lost 2 bases, the J end lost 0 bases, and 8 bases lay between the germline ends. The sample here was peripheral blood, taken on day 0 of AZD1222 vaccination. This receptor was obtained from an adult in good health. This rearrangement joins TRBV6-1 to TRBJ2-1; no reliable D call. This CDR3 is CASSEPRSSYNEQFF. The CDR3 bases are TGTGCCAGCAGTGAACCGAGGAGCTCCTACAATGAGCAGTTCTTC.